This passage covers 32 T cell receptor beta chains from one sample sequenced in a study of blood T cell repertoires in COVID-19. Assay: immunoSEQ multiplex PCR; the TCRdb copy retains only in-frame clones and omits some. This sample has 120,000 to 150,000 clones, with 85% to 90% found just once. Sample: peripheral blood. The source of these receptors is a woman older than 75 with acute or convalescent COVID-19.

In this sample, this clone turned up once. This chain connects TRBV5-5 to TRBJ2-7; 11 bases line up with TRBD2. This CDR3 has 17 residues. V lost 3 bases to trimming and J lost 2 bases; unmatched junction nucleotides: 10. Germline CDR1 SGHKS, CDR2 YYEKEE (reference sequence). This chain's CDR3 is CASSYSVAGGPPYEQYF. The CDR3 bases are TGTGCCAGCAGCTATTCCGTAGCGGGGGGGCCACCCTACGAGCAGTACTTC.

The chain recombines TRBV29-1 with TRBJ1-1, with D perhaps TRBD1 (5 bases). V lost 4 bases and J lost 1, with 13 bases in between. The CDR3 has 14 residues. Germline lookup yields CDR1 SQVTM and CDR2 ANQGSEA. The CDR3 DNA reads TGCAGCGTTGTGGAGGGGAGTGGGAACACTGAAGCTTTCTTT. This encodes CSVVEGSGNTEAFF.

V and J are TRBV20-1 and TRBJ1-5, with D possibly being TRBD1 (5 bases). V was trimmed by 3 bases and J by 0 bases, leaving 18 bases between them. The CDR3 is made up of 17 amino acids. Germline V CDR1 and CDR2: DFQATT, SNEGSKA (reference sequence). The CDR3 region is CSASGVLRGTSNQPQHF. CDR3 nucleotide sequence: TGCAGTGCTAGTGGTGTGTTAAGGGGAACTAGCAATCAGCCCCAGCATTTT.

The chain combines TRBV5-4 with TRBJ1-2; possibly TRBD1 for D (6 bases). The CDR3 totals 13 residues. Trimming stripped 2 bases from V and 7 bases from J, with 12 bases between. Germline V gives CDR1 SGHNT, CDR2 YYREEE (reference sequence). CDR3 sequence: CASSLRTVIGYTF. In nucleotides, the CDR3 is TGTGCCAGCAGCTTAAGGACAGTCATTGGCTACACCTTC.

The chain joins TRBV30 to TRBJ2-3; the D gene is possibly TRBD2 (5 bases). This CDR3 region has 14 residues. V dropped 8 bases and J dropped 8 bases, with 23 bases sitting between them. CDR1 GTSNPN and CDR2 SVGIG come from the germline V gene (reference sequence). The CDR3 here is CALSAAAPRRTQYF. The CDR3, as DNA: TGTGCCCTTTCGGCAGCGGCGCCCCGACGTACGCAGTATTTT.

The chain is built from TRBV9 and TRBJ2-2; a possible D gene is TRBD2 (5 bases). Trimming stripped 4 bases from V and 6 bases from J, with 13 bases between. The CDR3 has 14 amino acids. In germline, CDR1 is SGDLS, CDR2 YYNGEE. The CDR3: CASSPSGSAGELFF. In DNA, the CDR3 is TGTGCCAGCAGCCCCAGCGGCAGCGCCGGGGAGCTGTTTTTT.

The rearrangement uses TRBV29-1 and TRBJ2-7, with D possibly being TRBD1 (5 bases). This CDR3 comprises 11 residues. V was shortened by 7 bases and J by 3 bases, with 10 bases between the two germline ends. Germline V gene data show CDR1 as SQVTM and CDR2 as ANQGSEA. The CDR3 reads CSAGGHYEQYF. DNA for the CDR3: TGCAGCGCTGGCGGACACTACGAGCAGTACTTC.

The V gene is TRBV3-1 (or the pseudogene TRBV3-2), the J gene TRBJ1-2; 7 bases are shared with TRBD1. V lost 4 bases, J lost 4 bases, and 6 bases stayed unmatched. This CDR3 region has 14 residues. Germline CDR1 and CDR2: LGHDT and YNNKEL (reference sequence). Here the CDR3 reads CASSPTGTAYGYTF. CDR3 sequence (DNA): TGTGCCAGCAGCCCGACCGGGACAGCCTATGGCTACACCTTC.

The chain couples TRBV7-8 to TRBJ1-2; 10 bases are a match to TRBD1. There are 15 residues in the CDR3. Germline values: CDR1 SGHVS, CDR2 FQNEAQ. The J segment lost 8 bases and the V segment lost 4 bases, leaving 10 bases of the junction unmatched. CDR3 nucleotides: TGTGCCAGCAGCTCTCGGGACAGGGGAATTCAAGGCTACACCTTC. It encodes CASSSRDRGIQGYTF. Supplemented by reference TRBV7-8 and TRBJ1-2, the full variable domain reads GAGVSQSPRYKVAKRGQDVALRCDPISGHVSLFWYQQALGQGPEFLTYFQNEAQLDKSGLPSDRFFAERPEGSVSTLKIQRTQQEDSAVYLCASSSRDRGIQGYTFGSGTRLTVV.

This clone was counted once. The chain has TRBV30 and TRBJ1-1; tentatively, D is TRBD1 (6 bases). Germline CDR1 is GTSNPN and CDR2 is SVGIG (reference sequence). The CDR3 has 13 residues. Trimming removed 5 bases at V and 3 bases at J, with 13 bases between. The CDR3 region has the DNA TGTGCCTGGTCGGGGGGCGTATACACTGAAGCTTTCTTT. Protein: CAWSGGVYTEAFF.

This clone was counted only a few times. The CDR3 nucleotides are TGTGCCAGCAGCGTTTCCGGGACACACTACGAGCAGTACTTC. It is translated as CASSVSGTHYEQYF. The chain carries TRBV9 and TRBJ2-7, with D perhaps TRBD1 (6 bases). Looked up from germline, CDR1 is SGDLS and CDR2 is YYNGEE. The ends were cut back, 2 bases at V and 3 bases at J, with 12 bases in the middle. The CDR3 has 14 amino acids.

This clone was seen once. V gene TRBV6-1 combines with J gene TRBJ1-2; D gene uncertain. Germline V gene lookup returns CDR1 MNHNS and CDR2 SASEGT. Trimming took 2 bases from V and 7 from J, leaving 8 bases between them. The CDR3 has 12 residues. The CDR3 is CASSESGRGYTF. In DNA form, the CDR3 reads TGTGCCAGCAGTGAAAGTGGGCGTGGCTACACCTTC.

J is TRBJ1-2 and V is TRBV3-1 (or the pseudogene TRBV3-2); the match to TRBD1 covers 10 bases. Trimming at V came to 4 bases and at J to 7 bases, leaving 3 bases not matched to a gene. CDR1 and CDR2 (germline): LGHDT, YNNKEL (reference sequence). The CDR3 runs to 13 residues. The CDR3: CASSRQGAGGYTF. As DNA, the CDR3 is TGTGCCAGCAGCCGACAGGGGGCAGGTGGCTACACCTTC.

The V call is TRBV2, the J call TRBJ2-2; D is perhaps TRBD2 (6 bases). The CDR3 loop spans 14 amino acids. V lost 8 bases and J lost 4, with 14 bases in between. CDR1 is SNHLY, CDR2 FYNNEI, per germline. CDR3: CASVGGRSTGELFF. Here the CDR3 DNA reads TGTGCCAGCGTAGGAGGGAGGAGCACCGGGGAGCTGTTTTTT.

The rearrangement joins TRBV6-1 to TRBJ2-2, with D perhaps TRBD2 (6 bases). The V and J ends lost 2 bases and 0 bases respectively, with 13 bases between them. CDR1 is MNHNS and CDR2 is SASEGT in the germline V gene. The CDR3 sequence is 17 residues long. The chain's CDR3 is CASSETVGGANTGELFF. CDR3 DNA: TGTGCCAGCAGTGAAACAGTCGGGGGTGCGAACACCGGGGAGCTGTTTTTT.

The rearrangement joins TRBV18 to TRBJ1-1; tentative D call: TRBD1 (6 bases). CDR1 is KGHSH, CDR2 LQKENI, per germline. Trimming left V 5 bases short and J 1 base short, with 8 bases between. The CDR3 runs to 13 residues. The DNA for the CDR3 is TGTGCCAGCTCATCGGACAGGAACACTGAAGCTTTCTTT. The encoded protein is CASSSDRNTEAFF.

The rearrangement links TRBV6-5 to TRBJ2-2, with a weak D call TRBD1 (5 bases). Trimming cost V 4 bases and J 4 bases, with 10 bases left between them. This CDR3 region has 14 residues. Germline V gene lookup returns CDR1 MNHEY and CDR2 SVGAGI. CDR3 amino acids: CASSLPRGTGELFF. The CDR3 DNA is TGTGCCAGCAGTTTACCTAGGGGCACCGGGGAGCTGTTTTTT.

This rearrangement joins TRBV19 to TRBJ1-6, with D possibly being TRBD1 (6 bases). The V end lost 7 bases, the J end lost 9 bases, and 16 bases lay between the germline ends. In germline, CDR1 is LNHDA, CDR2 SQIVND (reference sequence). The CDR3 has 14 residues. The CDR3, as DNA: TGTGCCAGTAATAGGGGGGGGGTCCGTTCACCCCTCCACTTT. This translates into CASNRGGVRSPLHF.

Concerning this clone itself: At one end, the junction sequence differs from germline, possibly due to a read error. The chain recombines TRBV29-1 with TRBJ2-7, with D uncertain. Germline CDR1 reads SQVTM; CDR2 reads ANQGSEA. The CDR3 totals 11 residues. The CDR3 spells CSVKRSYERYF. Written as DNA, the CDR3 is TGCAGCGTCAAGCGTTCCTACGAGCGGTACTTC.

The chain carries TRBV3-1 (or the pseudogene TRBV3-2) and TRBJ1-1; D gene ambiguous. The CDR3 consists of 13 residues. The V end lost 5 bases, the J end lost 3 bases, and 10 bases lay between the germline ends. CDR1 LGHDT and CDR2 YNNKEL come from the germline V gene (reference sequence). CDR3: CASSTTRDTEAFF. CDR3 nucleotide sequence: TGTGCCAGCAGCACCACCCGCGACACTGAAGCTTTCTTT.

The rearrangement uses TRBV5-1 and TRBJ1-4; possibly TRBD1 for D (5 bases). Germline V gives CDR1 SGHRS, CDR2 YFSETQ. Between the trimmed V and J ends, which lost 7 bases and 2 bases, there was a span of 9 bases. The CDR3 runs 13 residues. This CDR3 is CASSRGTNEKLFF. The CDR3 DNA sequence: TGCGCCAGCTCCCGGGGGACTAATGAAAAACTGTTTTTT.

This chain joins TRBV7-8 and TRBJ2-1, with D perhaps matching TRBD1 (5 bases). V was cut by 1 base and J by 3 bases, with 10 bases left in between. The CDR3 covers 15 residues. Germline-derived CDR1 and CDR2 are SGHVS and FQNEAQ. CDR3 nucleotides: TGTGCCAGCAGCTTAGTGCGGCAGGGCTACAATGAGCAGTTCTTC. Its translation is CASSLVRQGYNEQFF.

J is TRBJ2-3 and V is TRBV29-1; 11 bases match TRBD2. The V gene end was trimmed by 4 bases and the J gene end by 0 bases; junction bases not matched to a gene: 3. The CDR3 has 15 residues. In germline, CDR1 is SQVTM, CDR2 ANQGSEA. CDR3 residues: CSVGPSGRSTDTQYF. CDR3 DNA: TGCAGCGTTGGGCCTAGCGGGAGGAGCACAGATACGCAGTATTTT.

The chain joins TRBV12-5 to TRBJ1-3, with a tentative D call TRBD1 (5 bases). The CDR3 has 14 residues. V was shortened by 6 bases and J by 2 bases, with 11 bases between the two germline ends. Germline-derived CDR1 and CDR2 are LGHNT and FRNRAP. The CDR3 protein is CASGPQGTGNTIYF. Here the CDR3 DNA reads TGTGCTAGTGGCCCGCAGGGTACTGGAAACACCATATATTTT.

The J gene is TRBJ1-1, the V gene TRBV12-5, with D maybe TRBD1 (6 bases). The V end was cut by 1 base, the J end by 4 bases, with 19 bases between. This CDR3 has 17 residues. Germline V lookup: CDR1 LGHNT, CDR2 FRNRAP. The CDR3 here is CASGLANGGATSTEAFF. DNA of the CDR3: TGTGCTAGTGGTTTGGCCAACGGGGGGGCTACCTCCACTGAAGCTTTCTTT.

V is TRBV4-1 and J is TRBJ2-5; 7 bases are shared with TRBD2. CDR1 and CDR2 from the germline V gene are MGHRA and YSYEKL. This CDR3 region has 16 residues. V trimming: 4 bases; J trimming: 2 bases; junction bases outside the gene matches: 10. The CDR3 sequence is CASSRGGGRQQETQYF. The CDR3, as DNA: TGCGCCAGCAGCCGGGGCGGGGGTAGGCAACAAGAGACCCAGTACTTC.

The genes are TRBV5-1 and TRBJ1-1, with D unresolved. Germline V gives CDR1 SGHRS, CDR2 YFSETQ. Between the trimmed V and J ends, which lost 0 bases and 5 bases, there was a span of 14 bases. The CDR3 sequence is 15 residues long. The CDR3: CASSLGVGEVTEAFF. CDR3 sequence (DNA): TGCGCCAGCAGCTTGGGGGTCGGGGAGGTGACTGAAGCTTTCTTT.

The rearrangement uses TRBV18 and TRBJ1-1, with D possibly matching TRBD1 (5 bases). CDR1 is KGHSH and CDR2 is LQKENI in the germline V gene. The CDR3 spans 14 residues. Trimming shortened V by 3 bases and J by 1 base, and 9 bases separated the two germline ends. CDR3 amino acids: CASSPAGENTEAFF. Here the CDR3 DNA reads TGTGCCAGCTCACCTGCGGGGGAGAACACTGAAGCTTTCTTT. The variable domain in full, completed from reference TRBV18 and TRBJ1-1, reads NAGVMQNPRHLVRRRGQEARLRCSPMKGHSHVYWYRQLPEEGLKFMVYLQKENIIDESGMPKERFSAEFPKEGPSILRIQQVVRGDSAAYFCASSPAGENTEAFFGQGTRLTVV.

The chain has TRBV19 and TRBJ1-4; possible D gene TRBD1, 5 bases. V was trimmed by 9 bases and J by 2 bases, leaving 16 bases between them. In germline, CDR1 is LNHDA, CDR2 SQIVND (reference sequence). This CDR3 is built from 15 residues. Here the CDR3 DNA reads TGTGCCAGCGGACACCCGGGACTCACTAATGAAAAACTGTTTTTT. Amino acid sequence: CASGHPGLTNEKLFF.

The genes are TRBV6-1 and TRBJ2-2; no reliable D call. V dropped 2 bases and J dropped 1 base, with 8 bases sitting between them. The CDR3 is 15 residues long. CDR1 is MNHNS and CDR2 is SASEGT in the germline V gene. CDR3 in amino acids: CASSEYSGNTGELFF. The CDR3 DNA reads as TGTGCCAGCAGTGAATACTCAGGGAACACCGGGGAGCTGTTTTTT.

This chain joins TRBV6-5 and TRBJ1-3; D uncertain. The germline CDR1 and CDR2 sequences are MNHEY and SVGAGI. The ends were cut back, 0 bases at V and 0 bases at J, with 9 bases in the middle. The CDR3 runs to 16 residues. The CDR3 DNA reads as TGTGCCAGCAGTTACTCGGCAGGTACCTCTGGAAACACCATATATTTT. Translated, it gives CASSYSAGTSGNTIYF.

The chain uses TRBV18 and TRBJ1-2; 8 nucleotides agree with TRBD1. The CDR3 covers 16 residues. The germline V gene encodes CDR1 KGHSH and CDR2 LQKENI. Trimming removed 1 base from V and 1 base from J; junction bases left unmatched: 5. CDR3 DNA sequence: TGTGCCAGCTCACCACAGCAGGGGGCCGTTAACTATGGCTACACCTTC. Encoded protein: CASSPQQGAVNYGYTF.